The clone carrying this T cell receptor (beta chain) has just a few counts. Its antigen is currently unknown. Through a sample-barcoded 5' primer and a J-beta primer mix, a second PCR was run for about 7 to 12 cycles. Every single cDNA molecule received a tag from a template-switch adaptor with 12 random nucleotides. TCRdb used MiXCR to reprocess the 5' RACE reads, holding one entry per CDR3 protein. The table has about 1.4 million distinct CDR3 sequences, around 59% seen once; the top ten hold roughly 7%. V was trimmed by 3 bases and J by 2 bases, leaving 13 bases between them. This CDR3 has 14 residues. CDR1 SQVTM and CDR2 ANQGSEA come from the germline V gene. This record comes from a study of blood T cells in healthy people across ages. Findings and caveats of the study: TCR beta diversity was tightly associated with the proportion of naive T cells.

Donors gave roughly 10 milliliters of peripheral blood apiece. Total RNA extraction produced at least 5 micrograms (per sample) for the study. The chain carries TRBV29-1 and TRBJ1-2; the D gene is possibly TRBD1 (5 bases). Sequences were obtained from blood. The TCR was taken from a man younger than 30 in good health. The CDR3 loop is CSVDVPAGNYGYTF. The CDR3 nucleotides read TGCAGCGTTGACGTCCCCGCAGGGAACTATGGCTACACCTTC.